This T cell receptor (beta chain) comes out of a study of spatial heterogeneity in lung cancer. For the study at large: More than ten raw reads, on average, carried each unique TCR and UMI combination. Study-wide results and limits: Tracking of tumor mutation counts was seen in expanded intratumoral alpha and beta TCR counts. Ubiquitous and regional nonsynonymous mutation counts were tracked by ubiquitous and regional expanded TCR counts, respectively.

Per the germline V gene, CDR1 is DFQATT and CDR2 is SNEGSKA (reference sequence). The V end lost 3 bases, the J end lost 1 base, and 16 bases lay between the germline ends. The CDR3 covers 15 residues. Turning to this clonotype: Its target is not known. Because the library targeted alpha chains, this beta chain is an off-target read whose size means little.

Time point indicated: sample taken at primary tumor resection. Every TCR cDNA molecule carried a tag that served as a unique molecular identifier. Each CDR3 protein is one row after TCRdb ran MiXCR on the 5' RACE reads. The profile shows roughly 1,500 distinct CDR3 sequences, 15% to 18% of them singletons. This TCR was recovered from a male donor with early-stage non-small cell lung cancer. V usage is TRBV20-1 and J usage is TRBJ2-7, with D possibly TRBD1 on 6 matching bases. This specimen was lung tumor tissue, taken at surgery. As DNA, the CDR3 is TGCAGTGCTAGGGACAACGGACAGCTATCCTACGAGCAGTACTTC. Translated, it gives CSARDNGQLSYEQYF.